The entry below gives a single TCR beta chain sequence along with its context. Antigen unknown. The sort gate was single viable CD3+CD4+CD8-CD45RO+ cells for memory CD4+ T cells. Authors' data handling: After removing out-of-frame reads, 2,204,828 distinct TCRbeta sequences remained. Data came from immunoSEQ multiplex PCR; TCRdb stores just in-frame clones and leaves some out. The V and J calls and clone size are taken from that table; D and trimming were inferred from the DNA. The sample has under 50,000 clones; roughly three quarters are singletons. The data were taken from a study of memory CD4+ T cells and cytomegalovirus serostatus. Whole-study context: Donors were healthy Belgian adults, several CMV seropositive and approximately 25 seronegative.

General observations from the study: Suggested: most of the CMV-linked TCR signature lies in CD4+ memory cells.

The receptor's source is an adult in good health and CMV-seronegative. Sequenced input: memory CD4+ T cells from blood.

For the CDR3, the DNA is TGTGCCAGCAGCCCTTTGACAGGGGGAGCTGGAAACACCATATATTTT. Translating it yields CASSPLTGGAGNTIYF. The V and J genes are TRBV11-2 and TRBJ1-3, with 9 bases that match TRBD1. CDR1 and CDR2 from the germline V gene are SGHAT and FQNNGV. The CDR3 is 16 amino acids. The J segment lost 2 bases and the V segment lost 5 bases, leaving 7 bases of the junction unmatched.